The rows below give T cell receptor beta chains drawn from one sample of a study of early stage breast cancer tumors. Libraries were prepared by immunoSEQ multiplex PCR; TCRdb keeps only in-frame clonotypes and omits some of them. The table records some 6,000 clones, around 79% of them present only once. The sequenced sample consisted of normal breast tissue next to the tumor. The receptors originated from a person aged 70 to 80 with breast cancer. CDR3s include the opening cysteine and the closing phenylalanine or tryptophan. The D gene is left open where the match is weak. Rows may omit the clone size; those that give it use once, few, many or a size class.

>once|TRBD1|TRBV5-1|TRBJ1-1
TGCGCCAGCAGCTTGGGGACAGGGGGACACACTGAAGCTTTCTTT
CASSLGTGGHTEAFF
>-|TRBD1|TRBV5-6|TRBJ2-5
TGTGCCAGCAGAAAGGACAGGGGGGAAGAGACCCAGTACTTC
CASRKDRGEETQYF
>-|-|TRBV2|TRBJ2-7
TGTGCCAGCAGACCCACGGGGGACCTCACCTACGAGCAGTACTTC
CASRPTGDLTYEQYF
>-|TRBD2|TRBV5-6|TRBJ2-1
TGTGCCAGCAGCGCGGGGGTAGGTGCTTACAATGAGCAGTTCTTC
CASSAGVGAYNEQFF
>-|TRBD1|TRBV5-1|TRBJ1-1
TGCGCCAGCAGCTTGGGACCGGGACAGGGAACCAGGAACACTGAAGCTTTCTTT
CASSLGPGQGTRNTEAFF
>-|-|TRBV11-2|TRBJ1-1
TGTGCCAGCAGACGACCAGGGAATCCTGAAGCTTTCTTT
CASRRPGNPEAFF
>-|-|TRBV16|TRBJ1-6
TGTGCCAGCAGCCAATCGGCGGCATCTTATAATTCACCCCTCCACTTT
CASSQSAASYNSPLHF
>-|TRBD1|TRBV28|TRBJ1-1
TGTGCCAGCATGACAGGGATGAACACTGAAGCTTTCTTT
CASMTGMNTEAFF
>-|-|TRBV5-5|TRBJ1-2
TGTGCCAGCACCCTCGCGGGGTTCGTCTCTGGCTACACCTTC
CASTLAGFVSGYTF
>-|TRBD1|TRBV19|TRBJ2-4
TGTGCCAGTAGTATAGATCTACGGACAGGGGGCGCGAAGGCCAAAAACATTCAGTACTTC
CASSIDLRTGGAKAKNIQYF
>-|TRBD1|TRBV2|TRBJ1-1
TGTGCCAGCAGGGACAGGGTAAGGACTGAAGCTTTCTTT
CASRDRVRTEAFF
>-|-|TRBV7-6|TRBJ2-2
TGTGCCAGCAGCTTAGGACTATCCACCGGGGAGCTGTTTTTT
CASSLGLSTGELFF
>-|-|TRBV5-4|TRBJ2-7
TGTGCCAGCAGCTTTGACCAGGGCGCCTACGAGCAGTACTTC
CASSFDQGAYEQYF
>-|-|TRBV5-1|TRBJ1-5
TGCGCCAGCAGCTTGGCCACAGATCAGCCCCAGCATTTT
CASSLATDQPQHF
>-|-|TRBV29-1|TRBJ1-2
TGCAGCGTTTATGCCAATCAAGAACCTATGCGGGGCTACACCTTC
CSVYANQEPMRGYTF
>-|TRBD1|TRBV27|TRBJ1-4
TGTGCCAGCAGTCCTAACAGGGGGCGCATTGAAAAACTGTTTTTT
CASSPNRGRIEKLFF
>-|TRBD1|TRBV2|TRBJ1-6
TGTGCCAGCGGGGGGGGACAGGGCCTCAGTCCTCGCGCACCCCTCCACTTT
CASGGGQGLSPRAPLHF
>-|-|TRBV7-8|TRBJ1-1
TGTGCCAGCAGCTTAGATCCAGGCATGAACACTGAAGCTTTCTTT
CASSLDPGMNTEAFF
>-|TRBD1|TRBV28|TRBJ1-4
TGTGCCAGCAGTACCTCGCACAGGGGTGAAAAACTGTTTTTT
CASSTSHRGEKLFF
>-|-|TRBV10-2|TRBJ2-7
TGCGCCAGCATCTCGACAGTATCCTACGAGCAGTACTTC
CASISTVSYEQYF
>-|-|TRBV7-8|TRBJ2-7
TGTGCCAGCAGGCGAACGATCGTGACCTACGAGCAGTACTTC
CASRRTIVTYEQYF
>-|-|TRBV6-5|TRBJ1-6
TGTGCCAGCAGAGACCGGGACACAAATTCACCCCTCCACTTT
CASRDRDTNSPLHF
>few|-|TRBV29-1|TRBJ2-7
TGCAGCGCCCGAATTACTACAGGATACGAGCAGTACTTC
CSARITTGYEQYF
>-|-|TRBV7-2|TRBJ2-7
TGTGCCAGCAGCTTAGGACACCAAACCTACGAGCAGTACTTC
CASSLGHQTYEQYF
>few|-|TRBV6-5|TRBJ1-5
TGTGCCAGCAGTTACTCGGGAGGGGCTGGCAATCAGCCCCAGCATTTT
CASSYSGGAGNQPQHF
>-|TRBD2|TRBV11-2|TRBJ2-1
TGTGCCAGCAGCTTAGATCGCGGGAGGGGAGACAATGAGCAGTTCTTC
CASSLDRGRGDNEQFF
>few|TRBD1|TRBV5-4|TRBJ2-7
TGTGCCAGCAGCCTCACTCCGGGACAGGGGGACGAGCAGTACTTC
CASSLTPGQGDEQYF
>-|-|TRBV5-8|TRBJ1-2
TGTGCCAGCAGCTTGTACCGGGGGGGCTATGGCTACACCTTC
CASSLYRGGYGYTF
>-|-|TRBV5-6|TRBJ1-1
TGTGCCAGCAGTTCCGGGACAAGTGTTGGAGCTTTCTTT
CASSSGTSVGAFF
>-|TRBD1|TRBV19|TRBJ2-7
TGTGCCAGTAGAATCCGGGACAGTCTCTCCTACGAGCAGTACTTC
CASRIRDSLSYEQYF
>-|-|TRBV7-2|TRBJ1-6
TGTGCCAGCAGCTCCAATACAGGGAACAATTCACCCCTCCACTTT
CASSSNTGNNSPLHF
>-|TRBD1|TRBV6-1|TRBJ1-5
TGTGCCAGCAGTGCGACAGGGCGGCAGCCCCAGCATTTT
CASSATGRQPQHF
>once|-|TRBV9|TRBJ1-5
TGTGCCAGCAGCCCGGTCGCGGGCAATCAGCCCCAGCATTTT
CASSPVAGNQPQHF
>few|TRBD1|TRBV29-1|TRBJ2-3
TGCAGCGAGACAGGGAGCACAGATACGCAGTATTTT
CSETGSTDTQYF
>-|-|TRBV30|TRBJ1-3
TGTGCCTGGAATCTGGGACACGCCTCTGGAAACACCATATATTTT
CAWNLGHASGNTIYF
>-|TRBD2|TRBV7-2|TRBJ2-3
TGTGCCAGCAGCTTCTCGGGGGGGCCGTCAGATACGCAGTATTTT
CASSFSGGPSDTQYF
>-|TRBD1|TRBV6-4|TRBJ2-3
TGTGCCAGCAGTAGAGGGGACAGGGGAAGTACAGATACGCAGTATTTT
CASSRGDRGSTDTQYF
>-|TRBD1|TRBV19|TRBJ1-5
TGTGCCAGTAGCCGACAGGGGGGACAGCCCCAGCATTTT
CASSRQGGQPQHF
>-|-|TRBV18|TRBJ2-5
TGTGCCAGCTCACCAGGGACAACTCAAGAGACCCAGTACTTC
CASSPGTTQETQYF
>once|-|TRBV29-1|TRBJ2-1
TGCAGCGTTGAAGATCCCGACAGAAGCTCCTACAATGAGCAGTTCTTC
CSVEDPDRSSYNEQFF
>-|-|TRBV7-3|TRBJ1-1
TGTGCCAGCAGCTACCAAGGCAGGGGTAGTACTGAAGCTTTCTTT
CASSYQGRGSTEAFF
>once|TRBD2|TRBV14|TRBJ2-3
TGTGCCAGCAGCCCGGGACTAAGGACAGATACGCAGTATTTT
CASSPGLRTDTQYF
>-|TRBD2|TRBV4-1|TRBJ2-7
TGCGCCAGCAGCCAAGGCGGGCGGGGGAGCTACGAGCAGTACTTC
CASSQGGRGSYEQYF
>-|-|TRBV19|TRBJ1-3
TGTGCCAGTAGTATTCGGGATCCTGGAAACACCATATATTTT
CASSIRDPGNTIYF
>once|-|TRBV7-9|TRBJ2-1
TGTGCCAGCAGCTTAGCGTCGGGACTTCCCTCCCGACGTGAGCAGTTCTTC
CASSLASGLPSRREQFF
>-|TRBD2|TRBV5-1|TRBJ2-3
TGCGCCAGCTATCCGACTAGCGGGGCTAGCACAGATACGCAGTATTTT
CASYPTSGASTDTQYF
>-|-|TRBV28|TRBJ1-2
TGTGCCAGCAACAGGGACATCTATGGCTACACCTTC
CASNRDIYGYTF